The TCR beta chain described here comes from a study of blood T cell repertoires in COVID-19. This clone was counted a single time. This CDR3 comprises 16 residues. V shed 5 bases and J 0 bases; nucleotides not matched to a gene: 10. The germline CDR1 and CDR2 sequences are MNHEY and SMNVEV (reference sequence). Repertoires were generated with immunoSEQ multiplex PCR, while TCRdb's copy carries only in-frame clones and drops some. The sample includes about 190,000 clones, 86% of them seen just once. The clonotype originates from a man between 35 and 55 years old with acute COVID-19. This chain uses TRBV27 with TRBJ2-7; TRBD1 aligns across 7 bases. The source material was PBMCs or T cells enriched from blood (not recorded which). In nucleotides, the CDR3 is TGTGCCAGCAGTCTTACGGGGACAGTTCGCTCCTACGAGCAGTACTTC. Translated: CASSLTGTVRSYEQYF.